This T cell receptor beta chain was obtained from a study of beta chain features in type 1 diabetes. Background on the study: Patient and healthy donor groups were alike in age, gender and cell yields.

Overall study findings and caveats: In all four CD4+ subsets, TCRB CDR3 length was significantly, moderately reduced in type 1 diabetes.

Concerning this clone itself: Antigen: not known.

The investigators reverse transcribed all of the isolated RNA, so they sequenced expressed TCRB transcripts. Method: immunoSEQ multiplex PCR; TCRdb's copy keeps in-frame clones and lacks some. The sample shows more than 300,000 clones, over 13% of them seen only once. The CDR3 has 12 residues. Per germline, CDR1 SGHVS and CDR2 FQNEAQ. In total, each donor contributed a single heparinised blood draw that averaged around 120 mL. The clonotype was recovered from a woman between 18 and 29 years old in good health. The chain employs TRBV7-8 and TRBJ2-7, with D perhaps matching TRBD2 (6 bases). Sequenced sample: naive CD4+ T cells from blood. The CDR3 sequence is CAVRGRVPEQYF. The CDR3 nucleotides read TGTGCGGTGCGGGGCCGAGTTCCCGAGCAGTACTTC. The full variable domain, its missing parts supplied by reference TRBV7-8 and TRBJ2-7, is GAGVSQSPRYKVAKRGQDVALRCDPISGHVSLFWYQQALGQGPEFLTYFQNEAQLDKSGLPSDRFFAERPEGSVSTLKIQRTQQEDSAVYLCAVRGRVPEQYFGPGTRLTVT.